This T cell receptor (beta chain) was captured in a study of Graves' ophthalmopathy and Graves' hyperthyroidism (dated by TCRdb to the late 2010s). Describing the broader study: Peripheral blood was collected before any treatment was given, at the time of initial diagnosis. The independent validation cohort included approximately 19 hyperthyroidism patients plus 17 patients who later progressed from hyperthyroidism to ophthalmopathy. Following sample collection, hyperthyroidism patients were given methimazole at a starting dose of 30 mg daily, and ophthalmopathy patients were given high-dose intravenous methylprednisolone. To explore V-J signatures that separate ophthalmopathy from hyperthyroidism, a discovery set of about a hundred patients was enrolled, consisting of approximately 45 with ophthalmopathy and roughly 59 with stable hyperthyroidism. In over 5 hyperthyroidism patients, the T-cell repertoire of thyroid tissue was compared with the T-cell repertoire of blood. The study used TCR beta repertoire signatures to distinguish Graves' ophthalmopathy from Graves' hyperthyroidism and to predict progression to ophthalmopathy. In total, over 130 blood samples were TCR-sequenced: approximately 42 ophthalmopathy, some 75 hyperthyroidism and some 17 hyperthyroidism-to-ophthalmopathy patients.

For repertoire sequencing, TCR beta CDR3 regions were amplified from RNA transcripts. A first-round RT-PCR used HTBI primers with the Qiagen OneStep RT-PCR kit, followed by a second-round multiplex PCR, size selection and purification. Libraries were sequenced paired-end with 100 bp reads on an Illumina HiSeq2000. In the paper's pipeline: SOAPnuke was used to process the reads, removing any read that contained adapters or uncalled bases, had a mean Phred below 15, or lacked an exact match to the constant primer or identifier. High-quality paired reads were merged with COPE v1.2.5. Each unique nucleotide sequence was defined as a clonotype, and clonotypes were aligned to IMGT TRB V, D and J references with MiTCR v1.1. The analysis was limited to V-J combinations with a frequency above 0.0001, which together covered roughly 99% of the repertoires. A TCR clonal expansion and chaos score per V-J combination was defined as the ratio of F50 clonal expansion to chaos observed in the TCRdist matrix. Welch's t-statistics and random forest were used to reduce the features to around 13 V-J combinations, which were then used as input to a naive Bayes classifier. The Morisita-Horn index was used to measure how similar the thyroid and blood repertoires were. TCRdb reprocessing: public reads trimmed at Q25 with fastp, clones called with MiXCR, in-frame beta chains kept. All rows with the same CDR3 protein become a single entry with the most common DNA and genes. None of the V and J calls come from the authors' own analysis; TCRdb made them. The sample data list 660,000 or so distinct CDR3 sequences, and about 40% of these were observed just once. The ten largest account for over 2.5% of the sample.

Ophthalmopathy patients had moderately to severely active disease, Clinical Activity Score of at least 3, NOSPECS grade of at least 4, and disease duration under 3 months. Anyone with other autoimmune diseases, uncontrolled infections, pregnancy or lactation was excluded from the study. Clinical symptoms, serum thyroxine, TRAb, thyroid ultrasound and orbital computed tomography were used for diagnosis. Using Ficoll-Paque density gradient centrifugation, PBMCs were isolated from approximately 11 ml of fresh peripheral blood. Trizol reagent was used to extract the total RNA, and its quality was then checked on an Agilent 2100 Bioanalyzer. About this clonotype: Its antigen target is currently unknown. Base-call qualities are not available, and no considerably larger clone is one nucleotide away.

The research as a whole found: Most of the expanded thyroid clonotypes with a frequency above 0.001 were also detected in blood, and it was suggested that the thyroid immune response may be reflected by blood repertoires. In validation, the model predicted ophthalmopathy progression with 70.59% sensitivity and roughly 78% specificity; 12 predicted patients were CT-confirmed with GO in a median of around 6.5 months. Ophthalmopathy was separated from stable hyperthyroidism by the 13-signature model with roughly 88% sensitivity and roughly 83% specificity in cross-validation and with 80%/75% in the test set. Sample size was not statistically predetermined, and group allocation was not concealed from the investigators.

The junction shows trimming of 5 bases on V and 5 bases on J, plus 10 bases between the germline ends. Counted from cysteine to phenylalanine, this CDR3 has 13 amino acids. The entry retains the CDR3 DNA only, 39 bases that are in frame from base 1. CDR1 and CDR2 are read off the germline V gene as SNHLY and FYNNEI. The sample consisted of peripheral blood. The receptor was derived from an adult man with Graves' ophthalmopathy. The V and J genes are TRBV2 and TRBJ2-1; no D gene is confidently identified. The CDR3 sequence is CASSKTTDNEQFF. Read as DNA, the sequence is TGTGCCAGCAGTAAGACCACCGACAATGAGCAGTTCTTC.